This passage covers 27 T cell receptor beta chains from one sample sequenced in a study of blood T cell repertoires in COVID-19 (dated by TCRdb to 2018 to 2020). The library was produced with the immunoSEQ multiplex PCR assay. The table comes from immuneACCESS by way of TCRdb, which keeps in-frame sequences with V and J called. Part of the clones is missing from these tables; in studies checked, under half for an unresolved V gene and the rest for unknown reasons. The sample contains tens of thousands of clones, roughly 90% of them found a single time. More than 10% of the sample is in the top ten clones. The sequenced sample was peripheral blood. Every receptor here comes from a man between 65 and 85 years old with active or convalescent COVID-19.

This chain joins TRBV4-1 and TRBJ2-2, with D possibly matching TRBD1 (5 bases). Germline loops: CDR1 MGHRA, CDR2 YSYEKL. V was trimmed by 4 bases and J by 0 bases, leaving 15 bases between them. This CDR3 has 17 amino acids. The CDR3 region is CASSRQTAHANTGELFF. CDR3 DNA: TGCGCCAGCAGCCGACAGACAGCCCACGCGAACACCGGGGAGCTGTTTTTT.

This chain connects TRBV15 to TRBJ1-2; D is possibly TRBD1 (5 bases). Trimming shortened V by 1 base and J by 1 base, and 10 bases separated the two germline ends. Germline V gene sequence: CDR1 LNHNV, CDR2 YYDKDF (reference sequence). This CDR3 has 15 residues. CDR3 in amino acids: CATSRALQDNYGYTF. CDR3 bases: TGTGCCACCAGCAGAGCCTTACAGGATAACTATGGCTACACCTTC.

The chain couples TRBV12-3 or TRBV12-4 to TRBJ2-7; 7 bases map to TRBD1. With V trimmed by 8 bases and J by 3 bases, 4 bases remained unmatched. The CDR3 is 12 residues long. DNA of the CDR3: TGTGCCAGCGGGGACAGCTACTACGAGCAGTACTTC. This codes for CASGDSYYEQYF.

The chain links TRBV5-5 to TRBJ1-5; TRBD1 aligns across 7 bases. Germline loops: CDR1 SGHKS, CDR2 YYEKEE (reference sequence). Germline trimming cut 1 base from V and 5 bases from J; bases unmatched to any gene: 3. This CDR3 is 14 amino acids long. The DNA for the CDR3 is TGTGCCAGCAGCTTGATCACAGGGGATCAGCCCCAGCATTTT. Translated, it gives CASSLITGDQPQHF.

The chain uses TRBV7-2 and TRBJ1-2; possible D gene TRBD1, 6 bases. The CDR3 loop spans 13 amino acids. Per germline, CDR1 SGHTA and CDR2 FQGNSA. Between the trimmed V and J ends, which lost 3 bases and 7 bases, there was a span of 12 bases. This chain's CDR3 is CASSFTQGTGYTF. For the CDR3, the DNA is TGTGCCAGCAGCTTCACGCAGGGGACTGGCTACACCTTC.

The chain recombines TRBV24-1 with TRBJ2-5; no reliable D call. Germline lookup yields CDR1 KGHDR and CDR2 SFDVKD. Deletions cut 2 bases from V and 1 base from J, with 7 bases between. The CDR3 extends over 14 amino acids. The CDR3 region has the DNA TGTGCCACCAGTGATTCTCTAACCCAAGAGACCCAGTACTTC. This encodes CATSDSLTQETQYF.

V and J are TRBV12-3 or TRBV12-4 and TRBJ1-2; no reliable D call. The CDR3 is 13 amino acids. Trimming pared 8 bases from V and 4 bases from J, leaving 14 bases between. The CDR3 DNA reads TGTGCCAGCTTCCACAGCGAGGGCTATGGCTACACCTTC. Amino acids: CASFHSEGYGYTF.

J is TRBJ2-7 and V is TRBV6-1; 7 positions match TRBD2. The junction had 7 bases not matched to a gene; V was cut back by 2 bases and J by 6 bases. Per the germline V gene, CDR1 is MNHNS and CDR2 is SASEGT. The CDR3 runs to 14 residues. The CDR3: CASSERVREGEQYF. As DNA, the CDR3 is TGTGCCAGCAGTGAAAGGGTCAGGGAGGGCGAGCAGTACTTC.

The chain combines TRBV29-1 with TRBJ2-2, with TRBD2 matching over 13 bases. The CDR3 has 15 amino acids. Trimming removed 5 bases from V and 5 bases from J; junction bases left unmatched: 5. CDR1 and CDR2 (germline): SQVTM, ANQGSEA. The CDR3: CSVRTSGGLTGELFF. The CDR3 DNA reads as TGCAGCGTTAGGACTAGCGGGGGACTGACCGGGGAGCTGTTTTTT.

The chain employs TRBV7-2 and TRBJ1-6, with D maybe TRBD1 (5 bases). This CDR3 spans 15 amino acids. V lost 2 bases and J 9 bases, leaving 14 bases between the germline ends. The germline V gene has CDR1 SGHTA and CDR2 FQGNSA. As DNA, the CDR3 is TGTGCCAGCAGCTTAACCTCAGGGCCCGGTTCACCCCTCCACTTT. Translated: CASSLTSGPGSPLHF.

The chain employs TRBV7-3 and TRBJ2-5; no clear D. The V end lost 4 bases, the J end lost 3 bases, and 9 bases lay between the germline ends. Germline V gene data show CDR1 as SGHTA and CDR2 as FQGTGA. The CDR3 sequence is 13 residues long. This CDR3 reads CASSSRAKETQYF. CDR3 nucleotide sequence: TGTGCCAGCAGCTCCCGCGCCAAAGAGACCCAGTACTTC. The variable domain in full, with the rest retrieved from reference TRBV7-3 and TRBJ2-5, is GAGVSQTPSNKVTEKGKYVELRCDPISGHTALYWYRQSLGQGPEFLIYFQGTGAADDSGLPNDRFFAVRPEGSVSTLKIQRTERGDSAVYLCASSSRAKETQYFGPGTRLLVL.

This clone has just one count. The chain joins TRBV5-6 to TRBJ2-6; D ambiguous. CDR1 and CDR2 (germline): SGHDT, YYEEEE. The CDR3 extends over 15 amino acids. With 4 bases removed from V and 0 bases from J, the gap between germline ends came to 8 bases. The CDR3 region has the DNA TGTGCCAGCAGCCTGAGAGACTCTGGGGCCAACGTCCTGACTTTC. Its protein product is CASSLRDSGANVLTF.

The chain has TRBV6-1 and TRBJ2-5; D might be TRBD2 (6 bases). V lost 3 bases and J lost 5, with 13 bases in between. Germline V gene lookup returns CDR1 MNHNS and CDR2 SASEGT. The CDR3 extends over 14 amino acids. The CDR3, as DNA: TGTGCCAGCAGTGAGGGAGGAATGGGGGAGACCCAGTACTTC. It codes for CASSEGGMGETQYF.

CDR3 DNA: TGTGCCAGTAGTATAGAGGACAGGGTCGGCTACACCTTC. Translation gives CASSIEDRVGYTF. V and J are TRBV19 and TRBJ1-2; 8 bases match TRBD1. Trimming removed 0 bases from V and 8 bases from J; junction bases left unmatched: 2. This CDR3 has 13 amino acids. CDR1 LNHDA and CDR2 SQIVND come from the germline V gene (reference sequence).

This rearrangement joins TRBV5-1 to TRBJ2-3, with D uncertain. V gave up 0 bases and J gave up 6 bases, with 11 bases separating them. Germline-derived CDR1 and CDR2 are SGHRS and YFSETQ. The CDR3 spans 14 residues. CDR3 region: CASSLGASPDTQYF. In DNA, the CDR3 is TGCGCCAGCAGCTTGGGGGCCTCACCGGATACGCAGTATTTT.

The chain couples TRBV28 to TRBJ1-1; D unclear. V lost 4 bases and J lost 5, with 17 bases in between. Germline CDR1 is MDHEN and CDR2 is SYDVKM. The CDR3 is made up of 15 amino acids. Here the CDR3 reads CASSSPSRVRTEAFF. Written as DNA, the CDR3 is TGTGCCAGCAGTTCCCCCTCGAGGGTAAGGACTGAAGCTTTCTTT. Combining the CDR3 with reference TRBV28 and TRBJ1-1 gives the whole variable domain DVKVTQSSRYLVKRTGEKVFLECVQDMDHENMFWYRQDPGLGLRLIYFSYDVKMKEKGDIPEGYSVSREKKERFSLILESASTNQTSMYLCASSSPSRVRTEAFFGQGTRLTVV.

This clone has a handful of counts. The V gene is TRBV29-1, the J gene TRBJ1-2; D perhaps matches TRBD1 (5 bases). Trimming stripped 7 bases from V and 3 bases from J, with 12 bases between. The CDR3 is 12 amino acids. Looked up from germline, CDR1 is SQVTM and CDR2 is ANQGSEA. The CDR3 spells CSGDLHDYGYTF. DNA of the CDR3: TGCAGCGGGGACTTACACGACTATGGCTACACCTTC.

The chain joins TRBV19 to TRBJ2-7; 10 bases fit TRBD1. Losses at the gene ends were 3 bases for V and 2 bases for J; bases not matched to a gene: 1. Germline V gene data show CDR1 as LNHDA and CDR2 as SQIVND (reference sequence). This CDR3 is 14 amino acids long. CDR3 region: CASSMGTGAYEQYF. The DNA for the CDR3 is TGTGCCAGTAGTATGGGGACAGGGGCCTACGAGCAGTACTTC.

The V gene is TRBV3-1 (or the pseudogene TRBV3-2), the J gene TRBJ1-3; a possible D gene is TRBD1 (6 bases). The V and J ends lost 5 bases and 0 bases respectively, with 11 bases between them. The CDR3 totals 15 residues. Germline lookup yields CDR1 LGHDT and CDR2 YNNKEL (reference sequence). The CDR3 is CASSIDRSSGNTIYF. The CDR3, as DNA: TGTGCCAGCAGCATCGACAGGAGCTCTGGAAACACCATATATTTT.

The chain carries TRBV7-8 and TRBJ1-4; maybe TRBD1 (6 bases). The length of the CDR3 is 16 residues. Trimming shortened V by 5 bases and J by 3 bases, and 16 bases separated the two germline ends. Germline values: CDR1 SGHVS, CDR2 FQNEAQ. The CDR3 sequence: CASSLYNRVANEKLFF. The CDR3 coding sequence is TGTGCCAGCAGCCTGTATAACAGGGTAGCTAATGAAAAACTGTTTTTT.

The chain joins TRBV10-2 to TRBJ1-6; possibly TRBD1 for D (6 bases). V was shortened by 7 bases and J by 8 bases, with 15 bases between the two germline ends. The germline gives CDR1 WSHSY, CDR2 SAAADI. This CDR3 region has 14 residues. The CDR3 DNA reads TGCGCCAGCAAGGGAACAGGGTTATATTCACCCCTCCACTTT. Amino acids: CASKGTGLYSPLHF.

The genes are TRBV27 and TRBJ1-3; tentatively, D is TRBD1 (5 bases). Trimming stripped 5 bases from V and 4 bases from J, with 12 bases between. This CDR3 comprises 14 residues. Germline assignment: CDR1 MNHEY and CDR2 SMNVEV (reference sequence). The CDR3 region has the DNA TGTGCCAGCAGTCCAGACAGATGGGGAAACACCATATATTTT. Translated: CASSPDRWGNTIYF.

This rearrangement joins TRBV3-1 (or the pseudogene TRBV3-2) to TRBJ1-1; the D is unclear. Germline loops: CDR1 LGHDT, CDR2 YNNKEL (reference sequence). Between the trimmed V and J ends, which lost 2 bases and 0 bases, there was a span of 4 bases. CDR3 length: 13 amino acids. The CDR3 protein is CASSQRVNTEAFF. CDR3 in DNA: TGTGCCAGCAGCCAACGAGTGAACACTGAAGCTTTCTTT.

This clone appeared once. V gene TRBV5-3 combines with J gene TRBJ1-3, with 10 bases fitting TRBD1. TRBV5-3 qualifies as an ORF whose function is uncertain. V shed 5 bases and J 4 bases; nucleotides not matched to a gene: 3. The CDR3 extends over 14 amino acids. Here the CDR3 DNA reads TGTGCCAGAAGACCGGGACAGGGGGGAAACACCATATATTTT. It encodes CARRPGQGGNTIYF.

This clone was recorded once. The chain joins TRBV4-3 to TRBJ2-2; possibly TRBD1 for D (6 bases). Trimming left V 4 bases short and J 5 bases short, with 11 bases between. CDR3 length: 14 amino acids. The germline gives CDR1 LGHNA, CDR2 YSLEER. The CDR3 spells CASSPDRSTGELFF. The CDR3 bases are TGCGCCAGCAGCCCCGACAGGTCAACCGGGGAGCTGTTTTTT.

CDR3 sequence (DNA): TGTGCCAGCAGTCGAGGCAGGGGTTCTGGTGAAGCTTTCTTT. It codes for CASSRGRGSGEAFF. This chain links TRBV6-5 with TRBJ1-1, with D tentatively TRBD1 (6 bases). This CDR3 region has 14 residues. CDR1 MNHEY and CDR2 SVGAGI come from the germline V gene. The V end lost 5 bases, the J end lost 7 bases, and 17 bases lay between the germline ends.

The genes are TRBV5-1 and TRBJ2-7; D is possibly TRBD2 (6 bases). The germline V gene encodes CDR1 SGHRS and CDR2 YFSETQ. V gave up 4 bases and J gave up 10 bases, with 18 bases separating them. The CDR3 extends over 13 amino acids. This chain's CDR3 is CASSHEEGRTQYF. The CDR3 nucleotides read TGCGCCAGCAGCCATGAGGAGGGAAGGACACAGTACTTC.